These 21 T cell receptor beta chains were all obtained from the same sample, sequenced in a study of siplizumab effects on memory and regulatory T cells. TCRdb keeps only in-frame clones here, not all; method: immunoSEQ multiplex PCR. This sample carries some 120,000 clones, around 94% of them seen once, and the ten largest clones take under 2%. The sequencing sample was made of non-Treg CD4+ T cells sorted from blood. The receptors come from a human donor in good health.

The chain employs TRBV5-6 and TRBJ1-4; 10 positions match TRBD1. This CDR3 spans 14 amino acids. V dropped 2 bases and J dropped 6; count of bases not matched to a gene: 1. The germline V gene has CDR1 SGHDT and CDR2 YYEEEE. In nucleotides, the CDR3 is TGTGCCAGCAGCTTCGGGACAGGGGATGAAAAACTGTTTTTT. Its translation: CASSFGTGDEKLFF.

The V call is TRBV19, the J call TRBJ1-2; 10 bases fit TRBD1. This CDR3 contains 18 residues. The germline CDR1 and CDR2 sequences are LNHDA and SQIVND (reference sequence). With V trimmed by 5 bases and J by 1 base, 13 bases remained unmatched. CDR3 loop: CASSSNFLGQGSNYGYTF. The CDR3, as DNA: TGTGCCAGTAGTTCTAACTTTTTGGGACAGGGGAGTAACTATGGCTACACCTTC.

This chain joins TRBV5-1 and TRBJ2-3; D unclear. With 5 bases removed from V and 1 base from J, the gap between germline ends came to 14 bases. Germline-derived CDR1 and CDR2 are SGHRS and YFSETQ. The CDR3 loop spans 15 amino acids. CDR3 sequence (DNA): TGCGCCAGCAGTCCGGGCCCCACGGGCACAGATACGCAGTATTTT. Amino acids: CASSPGPTGTDTQYF. Drawing the rest from reference TRBV5-1 and TRBJ2-3, the complete variable domain is KAGVTQTPRYLIKTRGQQVTLSCSPISGHRSVSWYQQTPGQGLQFLFEYFSETQRNKGNFPGRFSGRQFSNSRSEMNVSTLELGDSALYLCASSPGPTGTDTQYFGPGTRLTVL.

The genes are TRBV10-3 and TRBJ2-5, with TRBD2 identical over 7 bases. The germline V gene has CDR1 ENHRY and CDR2 SYGVKD. The ends lost 11 bases at V and 3 bases at J; junction bases unmatched: 3. The CDR3 loop spans 11 amino acids. The CDR3 loop is CASRGEETQYF. CDR3 bases: TGTGCCTCCCGGGGGGAAGAGACCCAGTACTTC.

The rearrangement joins TRBV18 to TRBJ1-2; the D gene is possibly TRBD1 (5 bases). The CDR3 sequence is 15 residues long. V lost 7 bases and J 4 bases, leaving 19 bases between the germline ends. Germline V gene lookup returns CDR1 KGHSH and CDR2 LQKENI. The CDR3 protein is CASCPTGPGLYGYTF. DNA of the CDR3: TGTGCCAGCTGCCCAACTGGGCCGGGACTCTATGGCTACACCTTC.

The CDR3 DNA follows: TGTGCCAGCAGCCGACCCGGGACTAGCGGGAGTGCTGCAGATACGCAGTATTTT. This codes for CASSRPGTSGSAADTQYF. This chain joins TRBV4-2 and TRBJ2-3; 14 bases are shared with TRBD2. Unmatched junction bases numbered 10, after V lost 4 bases and J lost 4 bases. Germline lookup yields CDR1 LGHNA and CDR2 YNFKEQ. This CDR3 comprises 18 residues.

V gene TRBV20-1 combines with J gene TRBJ2-5; no definite D call. Trimming cost V 2 bases and J 5 bases, with 6 bases left between them. This CDR3 contains 11 residues. Per the germline V gene, CDR1 is DFQATT and CDR2 is SNEGSKA (reference sequence). The CDR3 sequence is CSARHGETQYF. The CDR3 DNA sequence: TGCAGTGCTAGACACGGGGAGACCCAGTACTTC.

This chain uses TRBV5-1 with TRBJ2-5, with D tentatively TRBD2 (6 bases). Trimming cost V 0 bases and J 5 bases, with 11 bases left between them. The CDR3 covers 14 residues. Looked up from germline, CDR1 is SGHRS and CDR2 is YFSETQ. The CDR3 sequence is CASSLEAGGETQYF. The CDR3 bases are TGCGCCAGCAGCTTGGAAGCGGGCGGGGAGACCCAGTACTTC.

The chain links TRBV19 to TRBJ1-4; 9 bases map to TRBD1. The V gene end was trimmed by 5 bases and the J gene end by 7 bases; junction bases not matched to a gene: 8. CDR1 is LNHDA, CDR2 SQIVND, per germline (reference sequence). The CDR3 sequence is 15 residues long. The CDR3 DNA reads as TGTGCCAGTAGTCCAGTCACAGGGGGCGGTGAAAAACTGTTTTTT. Translation gives CASSPVTGGGEKLFF.

The chain is built from TRBV6-6 and TRBJ2-5; 8 bases align to TRBD1. CDR1 MNHNY and CDR2 SVGAGI come from the germline V gene (reference sequence). This CDR3 region has 13 residues. The J segment lost 5 bases and the V segment lost 7 bases, leaving 6 bases of the junction unmatched. This CDR3 is CASISGGAETQYF. The CDR3 DNA sequence: TGTGCCAGCATATCAGGGGGCGCCGAGACCCAGTACTTC.

The chain links TRBV9 to TRBJ2-1; D possibly uses TRBD1 or TRBD2 (5 bases each). From germline, CDR1 is SGDLS and CDR2 YYNGEE. Between the trimmed V and J ends, which lost 4 bases and 6 bases, there was a span of 17 bases. The CDR3 has 15 amino acids. The CDR3 coding sequence is TGTGCCAGCAGCACCATGAGGGGTTCCCTCAATGAGCAGTTCTTC. This translates into CASSTMRGSLNEQFF.

The chain carries TRBV29-1 and TRBJ1-1; D may be TRBD1 (5 bases). From germline, CDR1 is SQVTM and CDR2 ANQGSEA. The CDR3 sequence is 14 residues long. V lost 7 bases and J 0 bases, leaving 15 bases between the germline ends. CDR3 sequence: CSASYRGMNTEAFF. CDR3 in DNA: TGCAGCGCCAGTTATCGGGGGATGAACACTGAAGCTTTCTTT.

In its sample, this clone was seen once. Here the CDR3 reads CASSPSGRTYEQYF. The CDR3 DNA reads TGCGCCAGCAGCCCCAGCGGGAGGACCTACGAGCAGTACTTC. The V gene is TRBV5-1, the J gene TRBJ2-7; TRBD2 aligns across 9 bases. There are 14 residues in the CDR3. Germline lookup yields CDR1 SGHRS and CDR2 YFSETQ. The trim removed 4 bases at V and 2 bases at J, leaving 4 bases unmatched.

This rearrangement joins TRBV5-1 to TRBJ2-7; weak D call: TRBD2 (6 bases). The germline CDR1 and CDR2 sequences are SGHRS and YFSETQ. V was trimmed by 2 bases and J by 4 bases, leaving 19 bases between them. The CDR3 is 16 amino acids. The CDR3 sequence: CASSLRPAGREYEQYF. DNA of the CDR3: TGCGCCAGCAGCTTACGTCCTGCGGGGAGAGAATACGAGCAGTACTTC.

This clone was detected once. The gene calls are TRBV5-4 and TRBJ2-7; 9 nucleotides line up with TRBD2. Germline V CDR1 and CDR2: SGHNT, YYREEE (reference sequence). The trim removed 6 bases at V and 1 base at J, leaving 8 bases unmatched. This CDR3 has 15 residues. CDR3 DNA: TGTGCCAGCAACCGCGGGGGGGAACTGTCCTACGAGCAGTACTTC. This codes for CASNRGGELSYEQYF.

The chain is built from TRBV14 and TRBJ2-7; maybe TRBD2 (5 bases). There are 13 residues in the CDR3. The V end was cut by 1 base, the J end by 7 bases, with 11 bases between. Per the germline V gene, CDR1 is SGHDN and CDR2 is FVKESK. The CDR3 region is CASSQVGAEEQYF. Here the CDR3 DNA reads TGTGCCAGCAGCCAAGTGGGAGCAGAAGAGCAGTACTTC.

The chain recombines TRBV7-2 with TRBJ1-5, with a tentative D call TRBD1 (5 bases). This CDR3 has 13 amino acids. Germline lookup yields CDR1 SGHTA and CDR2 FQGNSA. V was clipped by 4 bases and J by 7 bases, with 11 bases between them. The CDR3 bases are TGTGCCAGCAGCTCCGGGACTCAGCAGCCCCAGCATTTT. This gives the protein CASSSGTQQPQHF.

This sequence joins TRBV9 and TRBJ2-3; a possible D gene is TRBD2 (5 bases). V lost 4 bases to trimming and J lost 5 bases, with 20 bases between them. The CDR3 contains 16 residues. CDR1 and CDR2 from the germline V gene are SGDLS and YYNGEE. This chain's CDR3 is CASSWTGETEVDTQYF. The CDR3 nucleotides read TGTGCCAGCAGCTGGACTGGAGAAACAGAAGTAGATACGCAGTATTTT.

The J gene is TRBJ2-7, the V gene TRBV15; tentative D call: TRBD1 (5 bases). The CDR3 length is 14 residues. V was cut by 4 bases and J by 1 base, with 11 bases left in between. The germline V gene has CDR1 LNHNV and CDR2 YYDKDF (reference sequence). CDR3 DNA sequence: TGTGCCACCAGCAACCACCAGGGATCCTACGAGCAGTACTTC. Protein product: CATSNHQGSYEQYF.

The chain recombines TRBV2 with TRBJ2-5; tentative D call: TRBD1 (5 bases). CDR1 and CDR2 from the germline V gene are SNHLY and FYNNEI. The V and J ends lost 10 bases and 0 bases respectively, with 6 bases between them. This CDR3 is 11 amino acids long. The CDR3 protein is CATRDQETQYF. As DNA, the CDR3 is TGTGCCACCAGGGACCAAGAGACCCAGTACTTC.

The chain is built from TRBV4-2 and TRBJ2-1; 10 bases agree with TRBD2. V gave up 1 base and J gave up 10 bases; unmatched junction bases: 10. CDR1 and CDR2 (germline): LGHNA, YNFKEQ. The CDR3 is made up of 16 amino acids. The CDR3 nucleotides read TGTGCCAGCAGCCAAGTTAAAGCGGGGGGGCCAGGCGAGCAGTTCTTC. The encoded protein is CASSQVKAGGPGEQFF.